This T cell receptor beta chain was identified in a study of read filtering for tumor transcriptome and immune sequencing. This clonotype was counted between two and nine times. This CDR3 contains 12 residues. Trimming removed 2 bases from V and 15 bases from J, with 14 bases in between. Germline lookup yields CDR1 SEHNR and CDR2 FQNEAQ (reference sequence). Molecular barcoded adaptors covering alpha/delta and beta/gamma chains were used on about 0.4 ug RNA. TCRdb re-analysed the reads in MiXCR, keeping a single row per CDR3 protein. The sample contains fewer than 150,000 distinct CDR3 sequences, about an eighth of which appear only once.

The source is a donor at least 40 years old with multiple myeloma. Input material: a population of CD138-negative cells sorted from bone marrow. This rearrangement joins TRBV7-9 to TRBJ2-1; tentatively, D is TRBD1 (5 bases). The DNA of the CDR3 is TGTGCCAGCAGCTTACTAAGGACACGTCTGTTCTTC. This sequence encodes CASSLLRTRLFF.